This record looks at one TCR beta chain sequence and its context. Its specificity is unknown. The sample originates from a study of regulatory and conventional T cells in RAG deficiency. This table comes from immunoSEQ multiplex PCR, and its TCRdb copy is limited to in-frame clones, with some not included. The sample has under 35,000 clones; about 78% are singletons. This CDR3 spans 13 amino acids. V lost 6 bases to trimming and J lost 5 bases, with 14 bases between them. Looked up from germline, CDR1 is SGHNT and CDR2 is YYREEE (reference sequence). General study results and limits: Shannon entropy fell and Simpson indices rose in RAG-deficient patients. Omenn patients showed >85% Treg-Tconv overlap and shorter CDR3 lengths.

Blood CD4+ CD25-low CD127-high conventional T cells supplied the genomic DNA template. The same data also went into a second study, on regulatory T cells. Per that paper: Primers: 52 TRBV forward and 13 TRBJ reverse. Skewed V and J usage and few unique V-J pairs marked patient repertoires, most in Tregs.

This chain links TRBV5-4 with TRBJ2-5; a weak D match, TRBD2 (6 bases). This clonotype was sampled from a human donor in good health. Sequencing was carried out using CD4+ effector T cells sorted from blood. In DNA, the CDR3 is TGTGCCAGCACGGGGGAGGTTTTGGAGACCCAGTACTTC. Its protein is CASTGEVLETQYF.